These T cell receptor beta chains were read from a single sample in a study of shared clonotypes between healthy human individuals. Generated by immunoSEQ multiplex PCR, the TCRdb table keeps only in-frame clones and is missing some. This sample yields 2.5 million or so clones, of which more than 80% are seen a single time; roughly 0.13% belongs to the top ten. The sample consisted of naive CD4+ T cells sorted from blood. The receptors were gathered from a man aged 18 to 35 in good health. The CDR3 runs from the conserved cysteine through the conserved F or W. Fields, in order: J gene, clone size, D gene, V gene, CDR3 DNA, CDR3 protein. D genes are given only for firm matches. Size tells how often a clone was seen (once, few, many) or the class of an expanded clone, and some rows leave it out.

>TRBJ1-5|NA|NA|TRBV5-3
TGTGCCAGAAGCTTCCGGACCCCGGAATGTTTGGGCAATCAGCCCCAGCATTTT
CARSFRTPECLGNQPQHF
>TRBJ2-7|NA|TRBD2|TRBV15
TGTGCCACTAGCGCGGGGGACTCCTACGAGCAGTACTTT
CATSAGDSYEQYF
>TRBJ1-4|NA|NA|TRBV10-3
TGTGCCATCAGTGAGTCTGTAGGGAGGTATGAAAAACTGTTTTTT
CAISESVGRYEKLFF
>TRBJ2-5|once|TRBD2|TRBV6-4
TGTGCCAGCAGTGACTCCCCTAGCGGGGTTCAAGAGACCCAGTACTTC
CASSDSPSGVQETQYF
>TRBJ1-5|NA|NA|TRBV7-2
TGTGCCAGCAGCTTTTACAGTGACAATCAGCCCCAGCATTTT
CASSFYSDNQPQHF
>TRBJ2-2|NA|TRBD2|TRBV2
TGTGCCAGTACCAGCGGGGGGGCCGCCGGGGAGCTGTTTTTT
CASTSGGAAGELFF
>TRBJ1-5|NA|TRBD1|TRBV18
TGTGCCAGCTCAAAACCTACCGGGACAGGGATCAATCAGCCCCAGCATTTT
CASSKPTGTGINQPQHF
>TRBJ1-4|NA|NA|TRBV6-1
TGTGCCAGCAGTGAAGCTCGGGGGGAAAAACTGTTTTTT
CASSEARGEKLFF
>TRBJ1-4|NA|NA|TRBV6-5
TGTGCCAGCAGTTACTCGAGGGGGGTCGGTGAAAAACTGTTTTTT
CASSYSRGVGEKLFF
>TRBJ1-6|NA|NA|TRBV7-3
TGTGCCAGCAGATCCTCCGCTAATTCACCCCTCCACTTT
CASRSSANSPLHF
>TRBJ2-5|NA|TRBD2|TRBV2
TGTGCCAGCAGCCGGACTAGTGCCCAAGAGACCCAGTACTTC
CASSRTSAQETQYF
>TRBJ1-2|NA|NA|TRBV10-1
TGCGCCAGCCTTTCGGAGGGAAACTATGGCTACACCTTC
CASLSEGNYGYTF
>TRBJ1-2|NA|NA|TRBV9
TGTGCCAGCAGCACTCCGGGGGGGAACTATGGCTACACCTTC
CASSTPGGNYGYTF
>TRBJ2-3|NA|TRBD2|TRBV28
TGTGCCAGCAGTCCCCTAGCGGGGTCAGAGGGCACAGATACGCAGTATTTT
CASSPLAGSEGTDTQYF
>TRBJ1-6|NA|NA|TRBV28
TGTGCCAGCAGTTTTCTTTCGAAGGGAAGGGGTAATTCACCCCTCCACTTT
CASSFLSKGRGNSPLHF
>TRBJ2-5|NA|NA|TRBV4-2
TGTGCCAGCAGCCAAGATCCTGGGGGGCGGGAGACCCAGTACTTC
CASSQDPGGRETQYF
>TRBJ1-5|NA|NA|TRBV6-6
TGTGCCAGCAGTGCCAACAGTCAGCCCCAGCATTTT
CASSANSQPQHF
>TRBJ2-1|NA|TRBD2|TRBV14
TGTGCCAGCAGCCAGGGCGGGAGGGCCTTGGGCAATGAGCAGTTCTTC
CASSQGGRALGNEQFF
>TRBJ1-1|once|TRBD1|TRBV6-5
TGTGCCAGCAGTAGACAGGGGGCGACTGAAGCTTTCTTT
CASSRQGATEAFF
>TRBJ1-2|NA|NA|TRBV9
TGTGCCAGCAGCGTAGATAGCAGGCAGGATGGCTACACCTTC
CASSVDSRQDGYTF
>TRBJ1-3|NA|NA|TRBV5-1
TGCGCCAGCAGCTTGCCCCCTGGAAACACCATATATTTT
CASSLPPGNTIYF
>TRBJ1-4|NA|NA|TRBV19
TGTGCCAGTACCCCTCATAGGGGTGGTGAAAAACTGTTTTTT
CASTPHRGGEKLFF